This paragraph reports one T cell receptor (beta chain). The record originates from a study of technical replicates of blood from a handful of donors. Profiling relied on immunoSEQ multiplex PCR, and the TCRdb table lists in-frame clones only, not all of them. In the table there are around 79,000 clones, roughly 93% of which are singletons. Germline assignment: CDR1 LNHNV and CDR2 YYDKDF (reference sequence). The length of the CDR3 is 14 residues. V shed 0 bases and J 8 bases; nucleotides not matched to a gene: 6. The chain joins TRBV15 to TRBJ1-2; 7 bases are a match to TRBD1. This receptor was identified in a human donor in good health. Sequencing was done on a sample of T cells isolated from PBMCs. The CDR3 here is CATSREEGANGYTF. The CDR3 bases are TGTGCCACCAGCAGAGAAGAGGGGGCGAACGGCTACACCTTC.